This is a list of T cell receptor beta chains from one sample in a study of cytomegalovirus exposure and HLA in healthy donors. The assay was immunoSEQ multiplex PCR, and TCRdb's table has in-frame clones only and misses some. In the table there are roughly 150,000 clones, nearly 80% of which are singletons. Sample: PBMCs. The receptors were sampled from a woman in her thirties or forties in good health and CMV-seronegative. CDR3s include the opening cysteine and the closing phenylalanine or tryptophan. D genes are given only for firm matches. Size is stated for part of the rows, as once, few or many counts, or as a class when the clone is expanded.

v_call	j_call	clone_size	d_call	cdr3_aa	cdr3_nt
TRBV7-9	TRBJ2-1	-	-	CASSLEIERQFF	TGTGCCAGCAGCTTAGAAATAGAAAGGCAGTTCTTC
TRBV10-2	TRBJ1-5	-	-	CASSGGDQPQHF	TGCGCCAGCAGTGGGGGGGATCAGCCCCAGCATTTT
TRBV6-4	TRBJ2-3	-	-	CASSDQGPRQYF	TGTGCCAGCAGTGACCAGGGTCCAAGGCAGTATTTT
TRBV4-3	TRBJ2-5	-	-	CASSQVVYNQETQYF	TGCGCCAGCAGCCAAGTCGTATATAACCAAGAGACCCAGTACTTC
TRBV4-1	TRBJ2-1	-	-	CASSQDDSRIFGYEQFF	TGCGCCAGCAGCCAAGATGACAGTAGGATCTTTGGATATGAGCAGTTCTTC
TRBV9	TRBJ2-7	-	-	CASSEGLSTYEQYF	TGTGCCAGCAGCGAGGGACTCTCTACCTACGAGCAGTACTTC
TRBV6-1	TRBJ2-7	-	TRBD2	CASSEPRENYEQYF	TGTGCCAGCAGTGAACCGCGGGAGAACTACGAGCAGTACTTC
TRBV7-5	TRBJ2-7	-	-	CAPPRTHYEQYF	TGTGCCCCCCCCAGGACACACTACGAGCAGTACTTC
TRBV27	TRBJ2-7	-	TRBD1	CASSLSPGTAYEQYF	TGTGCCAGCAGTTTATCCCCGGGGACAGCCTACGAGCAGTACTTC
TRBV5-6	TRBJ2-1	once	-	CASSSETDSYNEQFF	TGTGCCAGCAGCTCAGAGACAGATTCATACAATGAGCAGTTCTTC
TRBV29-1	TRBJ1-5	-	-	CSVGGQSNQPQHF	TGCAGCGTAGGAGGACAGTCCAATCAGCCCCAGCATTTT
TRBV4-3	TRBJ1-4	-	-	CASSQDGGAVNEKLFF	TGCGCCAGCAGCCAAGACGGGGGGGCCGTTAATGAAAAACTGTTTTTT
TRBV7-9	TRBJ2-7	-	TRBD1	CASSLYRDRNYEQYF	TGTGCCAGCAGCTTATACCGGGACAGGAACTACGAGCAGTACTTC
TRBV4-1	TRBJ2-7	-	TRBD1	CASSQGRQGSSYEQYF	TGCGCCAGCAGCCAGGGGCGACAGGGCAGCTCCTACGAGCAGTACTTC
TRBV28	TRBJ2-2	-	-	CASSRGLPLQGSWSGELFF	TGTGCCAGCAGTCGAGGCTTACCATTACAGGGAAGTTGGTCCGGGGAGCTGTTTTTT
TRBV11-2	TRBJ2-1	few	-	CASSLGVVGGRDNEQFF	TGTGCCAGCAGCTTAGGGGTGGTGGGGGGGCGGGACAATGAGCAGTTCTTC
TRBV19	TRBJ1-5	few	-	CASSMVGSNQPQHF	TGTGCCAGTAGTATGGTCGGGAGCAATCAGCCCCAGCATTTT
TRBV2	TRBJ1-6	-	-	CASIDSSYNSPLHF	TGTGCCAGCATTGACAGCTCCTATAATTCACCCCTCCACTTT
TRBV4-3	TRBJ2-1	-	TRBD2	CASSQVPGGEQFF	TGCGCCAGCAGCCAAGTTCCGGGAGGTGAGCAGTTCTTC
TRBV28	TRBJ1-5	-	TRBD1	CASKGQGHSNQPQHF	TGTGCCAGCAAGGGACAGGGGCATAGCAATCAGCCCCAGCATTTT
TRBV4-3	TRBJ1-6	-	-	CASSQEWWAYNSPLHF	TGCGCCAGCAGCCAAGAATGGTGGGCGTATAATTCACCCCTCCACTTT
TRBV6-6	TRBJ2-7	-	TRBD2	CASSYRGGSYEQYF	TGTGCCAGCAGTTACCGGGGGGGCTCCTACGAGCAGTACTTC
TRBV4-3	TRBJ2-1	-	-	CASSLRVGNEQFF	TGCGCCAGCAGCCTCAGGGTGGGGAATGAGCAGTTCTTC
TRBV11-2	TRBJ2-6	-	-	CASSLGSSGANGLTF	TGTGCCAGCAGCTTAGGATCATCTGGGGCCAACGGCCTGACTTTC
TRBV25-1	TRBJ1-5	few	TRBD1	CASRQTGRGQPQHF	TGTGCCAGCAGACAGACAGGGCGAGGTCAGCCCCAGCATTTT
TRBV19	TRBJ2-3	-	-	CASSRTSSTDTQYF	TGTGCCAGTAGTCGAACATCAAGCACAGATACGCAGTATTTT
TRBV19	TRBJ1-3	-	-	CASSPRRVVGNTIYF	TGTGCCAGTAGTCCTAGACGGGTGGTTGGAAACACCATATATTTT
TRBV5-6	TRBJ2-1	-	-	CASSKGSWTGAYNEQFF	TGTGCCAGCAGCAAGGGGTCTTGGACGGGGGCCTACAATGAGCAGTTCTTC
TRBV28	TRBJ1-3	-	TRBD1	CASSLVQGDSGNTIYF	TGTGCCAGCAGTTTGGTACAGGGGGACTCTGGAAACACCATATATTTT
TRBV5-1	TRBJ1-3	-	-	CASSLADILSGNTIYF	TGCGCCAGCAGCTTGGCCGACATTCTCTCTGGAAACACCATATATTTT
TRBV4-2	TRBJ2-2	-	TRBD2	CASSHASGNLRTGELFF	TGTGCCAGCAGCCACGCTAGCGGGAACCTTAGGACCGGGGAGCTGTTTTTT
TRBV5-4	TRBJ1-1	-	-	CASSLGAGVNTEAFF	TGTGCCAGCAGCTTGGGGGCAGGGGTGAACACTGAAGCTTTCTTT
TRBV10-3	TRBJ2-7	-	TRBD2	CAISVNGGSSYEQYF	TGTGCCATCAGTGTAAATGGCGGGAGCTCCTACGAGCAGTACTTC
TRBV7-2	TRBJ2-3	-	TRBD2	CASSPWTSGTIPAKQYF	TGTGCCAGCAGCCCGTGGACTAGCGGGACTATCCCAGCTAAGCAGTATTTT
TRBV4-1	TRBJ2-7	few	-	CASSHGISPVYEQYF	TGCGCCAGCAGCCACGGGATTTCACCTGTCTACGAGCAGTACTTC
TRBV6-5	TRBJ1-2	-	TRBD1	CASSYTAGGGYGYTF	TGTGCCAGCAGTTACACTGCAGGGGGCGGCTATGGCTACACCTTC
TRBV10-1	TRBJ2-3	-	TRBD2	CASRGTSGRLTDTQYF	TGCGCCAGCAGAGGGACTAGCGGGAGGCTAACGGATACGCAGTATTTT